These T cell receptor beta chains were read from a single sample in a study of shared clonotypes between healthy human individuals. Sequencing was performed with immunoSEQ multiplex PCR; in TCRdb, only in-frame clones are kept and a portion is missing. The table lists around 2,100,000 clones, roughly 94% of them singletons, with 0.95% to 1.5% in the top ten. Sample: naive CD8+ T cells sorted from blood. These receptors all stem from a man aged 18 to 30 in good health. Each CDR3 is given with its conserved first and last residue. The order of the fields is J gene, V gene, D gene, clone size, CDR3 protein, CDR3 DNA. The D gene is left open where the match is weak. Not every row has a clone size; where given, it reads once, few, many or a size class.

J gene: TRBJ2-7; V gene: TRBV5-4; D gene: -; clone size: -; CDR3 protein: CASSFRGDYEQYF; CDR3 DNA: TGTGCCAGCAGCTTTAGAGGGGACTACGAGCAGTACTTC
J gene: TRBJ2-5; V gene: TRBV25-1; D gene: TRBD2; clone size: once; CDR3 protein: CASSWEGETQYF; CDR3 DNA: TGTGCCAGCAGTTGGGAGGGAGAGACCCAGTACTTC
J gene: TRBJ2-7; V gene: TRBV9; D gene: -; clone size: -; CDR3 protein: CASSVGQSPSNEQYF; CDR3 DNA: TGTGCCAGCAGCGTAGGACAGTCCCCTTCCAACGAGCAGTACTTC
J gene: TRBJ2-7; V gene: TRBV30; D gene: -; clone size: -; CDR3 protein: CAWSVQGFSEQYF; CDR3 DNA: TGTGCCTGGAGTGTACAGGGTTTCTCCGAGCAGTACTTC
J gene: TRBJ2-7; V gene: TRBV6-5; D gene: TRBD2; clone size: -; CDR3 protein: CASSWTSGIYEQYF; CDR3 DNA: TGTGCCAGCAGTTGGACTAGCGGAATCTACGAGCAGTACTTC
J gene: TRBJ2-3; V gene: TRBV10-2; D gene: -; clone size: -; CDR3 protein: CASSETDRRTDTQYF; CDR3 DNA: TGCGCCAGCAGTGAGACGGACAGACGCACAGATACGCAGTATTTT
J gene: TRBJ2-7; V gene: TRBV27; D gene: -; clone size: -; CDR3 protein: CASSLSGFGVYEQYF; CDR3 DNA: TGTGCCAGCAGTTTATCAGGGTTCGGGGTCTACGAGCAGTACTTC
J gene: TRBJ2-1; V gene: TRBV12-5; D gene: -; clone size: -; CDR3 protein: CASGLEQVAYNEQFF; CDR3 DNA: TGTGCTAGTGGTTTGGAACAGGTAGCCTACAATGAGCAGTTCTTC
J gene: TRBJ1-2; V gene: TRBV6-1; D gene: TRBD1; clone size: few; CDR3 protein: CASSEWQGALYGYTF; CDR3 DNA: TGTGCCAGCAGTGAATGGCAGGGGGCCTTATATGGCTACACCTTC
J gene: TRBJ2-1; V gene: TRBV28; D gene: TRBD2; clone size: -; CDR3 protein: CASSPGTSGSDNEQFF; CDR3 DNA: TGTGCCAGCAGTCCCGGAACTAGCGGGAGCGACAATGAGCAGTTCTTC
J gene: TRBJ1-4; V gene: TRBV11-2; D gene: -; clone size: -; CDR3 protein: CASSLEGLTNEKLFF; CDR3 DNA: TGTGCCAGCAGCTTAGAGGGGTTAACTAATGAAAAACTGTTTTTT
J gene: TRBJ1-3; V gene: TRBV9; D gene: TRBD1; clone size: -; CDR3 protein: CASSETGGAGGNTIYF; CDR3 DNA: TGTGCCAGCAGCGAGACAGGGGGCGCGGGTGGAAACACCATATATTTT
J gene: TRBJ2-3; V gene: TRBV15; D gene: TRBD1; clone size: -; CDR3 protein: CATSRDLGQGITDTQYF; CDR3 DNA: TGTGCCACCAGCAGAGATTTGGGACAGGGGATCACAGATACGCAGTATTTT
J gene: TRBJ2-5; V gene: TRBV9; D gene: -; clone size: -; CDR3 protein: CASSVAGGKETQYF; CDR3 DNA: TGTGCCAGCAGCGTAGCAGGGGGGAAAGAGACCCAGTACTTC
J gene: TRBJ2-3; V gene: TRBV27; D gene: -; clone size: -; CDR3 protein: CASSFGSRRLDTQYF; CDR3 DNA: TGTGCCAGCAGTTTCGGGTCACGAAGGTTGGATACGCAGTATTTT
J gene: TRBJ2-3; V gene: TRBV5-1; D gene: TRBD1; clone size: -; CDR3 protein: CASSGRQGSSTDTQYF; CDR3 DNA: TGCGCCAGCAGCGGAAGACAGGGATCTAGCACAGATACGCAGTATTTT
J gene: TRBJ2-1; V gene: TRBV5-6; D gene: TRBD1; clone size: -; CDR3 protein: CASSQTWTGIYNEQFF; CDR3 DNA: TGTGCCAGCAGCCAGACGTGGACAGGCATTTACAATGAGCAGTTCTTC
J gene: TRBJ1-4; V gene: TRBV15; D gene: TRBD1; clone size: -; CDR3 protein: CATSSFRTGKRAEEKLFF; CDR3 DNA: TGTGCCACCAGCAGTTTCCGGACAGGGAAGAGGGCCGAGGAAAAACTGTTTTTT
J gene: TRBJ1-1; V gene: TRBV2; D gene: -; clone size: -; CDR3 protein: CASSDSTNTEAFF; CDR3 DNA: TGTGCCAGTTCCGACAGCACGAACACTGAAGCTTTCTTT
J gene: TRBJ1-4; V gene: TRBV13; D gene: TRBD1; clone size: -; CDR3 protein: CASSLRGQGGEKLFF; CDR3 DNA: TGTGCCAGCAGCTTAAGGGGACAGGGCGGGGAAAAACTGTTTTTT
J gene: TRBJ2-7; V gene: TRBV6-1; D gene: TRBD1; clone size: -; CDR3 protein: CASRTGTGDSEQYF; CDR3 DNA: TGTGCCAGCAGAACCGGGACAGGGGATTCGGAGCAGTACTTC
J gene: TRBJ2-7; V gene: TRBV28; D gene: -; clone size: -; CDR3 protein: CASSLWQESSYEQYF; CDR3 DNA: TGTGCCAGCAGTTTGTGGCAGGAAAGCTCCTACGAGCAGTACTTC
J gene: TRBJ2-2; V gene: TRBV27; D gene: -; clone size: -; CDR3 protein: CASSFGGYTGELFF; CDR3 DNA: TGTGCCAGCAGTTTTGGGGGGTACACCGGGGAGCTGTTTTTT
J gene: TRBJ2-7; V gene: TRBV29-1; D gene: TRBD2; clone size: -; CDR3 protein: CSVVTSGYEQYF; CDR3 DNA: TGCAGCGTTGTTACTAGCGGTTACGAGCAGTACTTC
J gene: TRBJ2-7; V gene: TRBV7-9; D gene: TRBD2; clone size: -; CDR3 protein: CASRRGAYEQYF; CDR3 DNA: TGTGCCAGCAGGCGGGGGGCCTACGAGCAGTACTTC
J gene: TRBJ2-7; V gene: TRBV14; D gene: TRBD1; clone size: -; CDR3 protein: CASSQRGQSYEQYF; CDR3 DNA: TGTGCCAGCAGCCAGAGGGGGCAGTCCTACGAGCAGTACTTC
J gene: TRBJ2-2; V gene: TRBV4-1; D gene: TRBD2; clone size: -; CDR3 protein: CASSQVAGVTGELFF; CDR3 DNA: TGCGCCAGCAGCCAAGTTGCGGGAGTCACCGGGGAGCTGTTTTTT
J gene: TRBJ1-6; V gene: TRBV5-1; D gene: -; clone size: -; CDR3 protein: CASSLDGPPLHF; CDR3 DNA: TGCGCCAGCAGCTTGGATGGTCCACCCCTCCACTTT
J gene: TRBJ1-3; V gene: TRBV28; D gene: TRBD1; clone size: -; CDR3 protein: CASSPSGQLSGNTIYF; CDR3 DNA: TGTGCCAGCAGTCCTTCGGGACAGCTCTCTGGAAACACCATATATTTT
J gene: TRBJ2-7; V gene: TRBV5-1; D gene: TRBD1; clone size: -; CDR3 protein: CASSFSGDRGYEQYF; CDR3 DNA: TGCGCCAGCAGCTTTTCAGGGGACAGGGGATACGAGCAGTACTTC
J gene: TRBJ2-4; V gene: TRBV2; D gene: -; clone size: -; CDR3 protein: CASYPFQGPKNIQYF; CDR3 DNA: TGTGCCAGCTACCCGTTCCAGGGGCCAAAAAACATTCAGTACTTC
J gene: TRBJ2-1; V gene: TRBV15; D gene: -; clone size: once; CDR3 protein: CATIGTMDTYNEQFF; CDR3 DNA: TGTGCCACCATAGGAACCATGGACACCTACAATGAGCAGTTCTTC
J gene: TRBJ2-3; V gene: TRBV15; D gene: TRBD2; clone size: -; CDR3 protein: CATSRVSSGRAFRTDTQYF; CDR3 DNA: TGTGCCACCAGCAGAGTATCAAGCGGGAGGGCCTTTCGCACAGATACGCAGTATTTT
J gene: TRBJ1-4; V gene: TRBV6-6; D gene: -; clone size: -; CDR3 protein: CASSYLGLANEKLFF; CDR3 DNA: TGTGCCAGCAGTTACTTGGGGTTAGCTAATGAAAAACTGTTTTTT
J gene: TRBJ2-3; V gene: TRBV29-1; D gene: TRBD2; clone size: -; CDR3 protein: CSVEGLAGTDTQYF; CDR3 DNA: TGCAGCGTTGAGGGGCTAGCGGGCACAGATACGCAGTATTTT
J gene: TRBJ2-2; V gene: TRBV5-5; D gene: -; clone size: -; CDR3 protein: CASSFGGAGGELFF; CDR3 DNA: TGTGCCAGCAGCTTTGGAGGGGCCGGCGGGGAGCTGTTTTTT
J gene: TRBJ1-1; V gene: TRBV5-1; D gene: TRBD1; clone size: -; CDR3 protein: CASQDRGRGTEAFF; CDR3 DNA: TGCGCCAGCCAAGACAGGGGGCGAGGCACTGAAGCTTTCTTT
J gene: TRBJ2-7; V gene: TRBV9; D gene: -; clone size: -; CDR3 protein: CASSVGEEAYEQYF; CDR3 DNA: TGTGCCAGCAGCGTAGGGGAGGAGGCCTACGAGCAGTACTTC
J gene: TRBJ1-1; V gene: TRBV4-2; D gene: -; clone size: -; CDR3 protein: CASSQATGLTEAFF; CDR3 DNA: TGTGCCAGCAGCCAAGCCACGGGGCTCACTGAAGCTTTCTTT
J gene: TRBJ2-7; V gene: TRBV7-9; D gene: -; clone size: -; CDR3 protein: CASSLELTYEQYF; CDR3 DNA: TGTGCCAGCAGCTTAGAGTTAACCTACGAGCAGTACTTC
J gene: TRBJ2-1; V gene: TRBV10-3; D gene: -; clone size: -; CDR3 protein: CAISRDKPVNEQFF; CDR3 DNA: TGTGCCATCAGCCGCGATAAGCCCGTGAATGAGCAGTTCTTC
J gene: TRBJ2-3; V gene: TRBV5-1; D gene: TRBD2; clone size: -; CDR3 protein: CASSSERDDTQYF; CDR3 DNA: TGCGCCAGCAGCTCCGAGCGGGATGATACGCAGTATTTT
J gene: TRBJ2-7; V gene: TRBV7-6; D gene: -; clone size: -; CDR3 protein: CASSFDRTYEQYF; CDR3 DNA: TGTGCCAGCAGCTTTGACAGGACCTACGAGCAGTACTTC
J gene: TRBJ1-1; V gene: TRBV13; D gene: -; clone size: -; CDR3 protein: CASSRSNDRKNTEAFF; CDR3 DNA: TGTGCCAGCAGCCGATCTAATGACAGAAAGAACACTGAAGCTTTCTTT
J gene: TRBJ2-4; V gene: TRBV6-6; D gene: -; clone size: -; CDR3 protein: CASSDGTIQYF; CDR3 DNA: TGTGCCAGCAGTGACGGGACTATTCAGTACTTC
J gene: TRBJ2-7; V gene: TRBV6-6; D gene: -; clone size: -; CDR3 protein: CASRVNGLAEQYF; CDR3 DNA: TGTGCCAGCAGGGTAAATGGGCTGGCCGAGCAGTACTTC
J gene: TRBJ2-2; V gene: TRBV6-1; D gene: -; clone size: -; CDR3 protein: CASCSSGELFF; CDR3 DNA: TGTGCCAGCTGTTCTTCCGGGGAGCTGTTTTTT
J gene: TRBJ2-7; V gene: TRBV14; D gene: -; clone size: -; CDR3 protein: CASSQGGNSYEQYF; CDR3 DNA: TGTGCCAGCAGCCAAGGCGGAAATTCCTACGAGCAGTACTTC
J gene: TRBJ1-2; V gene: TRBV5-4; D gene: -; clone size: -; CDR3 protein: CASSLVDDNYGYTF; CDR3 DNA: TGTGCCAGCAGCTTGGTCGACGATAACTATGGCTACACCTTC
J gene: TRBJ2-5; V gene: TRBV4-3; D gene: TRBD1; clone size: -; CDR3 protein: CASSPDRGAGETQYF; CDR3 DNA: TGCGCCAGCAGCCCCGACAGGGGTGCGGGAGAGACCCAGTACTTC
J gene: TRBJ1-5; V gene: TRBV6-5; D gene: TRBD1; clone size: -; CDR3 protein: CASSLGTGVQPQHF; CDR3 DNA: TGTGCCAGCAGTTTGGGGACAGGGGTTCAGCCCCAGCATTTT
J gene: TRBJ2-7; V gene: TRBV10-1; D gene: -; clone size: -; CDR3 protein: CATEGTAPDEQYF; CDR3 DNA: TGCGCCACCGAGGGGACTGCTCCTGACGAGCAGTACTTC
J gene: TRBJ1-2; V gene: TRBV6-5; D gene: TRBD1; clone size: -; CDR3 protein: CASYRGNGYTF; CDR3 DNA: TGTGCCAGCTACAGGGGGAATGGCTACACCTTC
J gene: TRBJ1-3; V gene: TRBV28; D gene: -; clone size: -; CDR3 protein: CASSLNSLAGRGNTIYF; CDR3 DNA: TGTGCCAGCAGTTTAAACTCTCTCGCAGGGCGCGGAAACACCATATATTTT